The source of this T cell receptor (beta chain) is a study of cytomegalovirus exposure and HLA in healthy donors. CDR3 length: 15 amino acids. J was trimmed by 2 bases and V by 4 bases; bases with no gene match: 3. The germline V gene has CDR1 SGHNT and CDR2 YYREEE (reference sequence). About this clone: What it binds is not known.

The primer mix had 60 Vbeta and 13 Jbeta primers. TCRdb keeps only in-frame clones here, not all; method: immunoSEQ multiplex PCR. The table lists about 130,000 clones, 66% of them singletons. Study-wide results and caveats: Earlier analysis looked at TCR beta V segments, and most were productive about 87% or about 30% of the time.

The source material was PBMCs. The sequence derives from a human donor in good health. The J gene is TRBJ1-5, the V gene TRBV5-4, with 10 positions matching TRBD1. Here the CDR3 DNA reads TGTGCCAGCAGCCGCGGACAGGGGGGCAATCAGCCCCAGCATTTT. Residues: CASSRGQGGNQPQHF.